The rows below give T cell receptor beta chains drawn from one sample of a study of T cell responses to AZD1222 COVID-19 vaccine. TCRdb keeps only in-frame clones here, not all; method: immunoSEQ multiplex PCR. The table lists around 71,000 clones, roughly 80% of them singletons. Sequences were derived from peripheral blood, sampled on day 0 of AZD1222 vaccination. The receptors were gathered from an adult in good health. The CDR3 runs from the conserved cysteine through the conserved F or W. A D gene is named only where the DNA matches it firmly. Only some rows state a clone size, as once, few, many or a class for expanded clones.

size: .; J: TRBJ2-2; V: TRBV23-1; D: TRBD1; CDR3: CASSQNRGTGELFF; DNA: TGCGCCAGCAGTCAAAACAGGGGCACCGGGGAGCTGTTTTTT
size: .; J: TRBJ1-1; V: TRBV19; D: .; CDR3: CASSSRTDGEAFF; DNA: TGTGCCAGTAGTTCCCGGACGGACGGTGAAGCTTTCTTT
size: .; J: TRBJ2-2; V: TRBV5-1; D: TRBD2; CDR3: CASSLEGGAGTGELFF; DNA: TGCGCCAGCAGCTTGGAGGGAGGGGCCGGTACCGGGGAGCTGTTTTTT
size: .; J: TRBJ2-2; V: TRBV4-3; D: TRBD2; CDR3: CASSQLAGGTGELFF; DNA: TGCGCCAGCAGCCAACTAGCGGGAGGCACCGGGGAGCTGTTTTTT
size: .; J: TRBJ1-2; V: TRBV15; D: .; CDR3: CAASREVGGYTF; DNA: TGTGCCGCCAGCAGAGAGGTGGGCGGCTACACCTTC
size: once; J: TRBJ1-2; V: TRBV6-5; D: .; CDR3: CASRPGQSYGYTF; DNA: TGTGCCAGCAGACCCGGACAGTCTTATGGCTACACCTTC
size: few; J: TRBJ2-1; V: TRBV10-2; D: TRBD1; CDR3: CASSDGGDRGSGEQFF; DNA: TGCGCCAGCAGTGATGGGGGGGACAGGGGGTCGGGTGAGCAGTTCTTC
size: once; J: TRBJ2-3; V: TRBV12-3/TRBV12-4; D: TRBD1; CDR3: CATQTGGPDTQYF; DNA: TGTGCCACGCAAACAGGGGGACCAGATACGCAGTATTTT
size: .; J: TRBJ1-1; V: TRBV30; D: TRBD1; CDR3: CAWSAGTGNTEAFF; DNA: TGTGCCTGGAGTGCAGGGACAGGGAACACTGAAGCTTTCTTT
size: .; J: TRBJ2-3; V: TRBV15; D: .; CDR3: CATSSGASGRTDTQYF; DNA: TGTGCCACCAGCTCGGGGGCTAGCGGACGCACAGATACGCAGTATTTT
size: .; J: TRBJ2-3; V: TRBV18; D: .; CDR3: CASSLVDGTDTQYF; DNA: TGTGCCAGCTCACTTGTAGACGGGACAGATACGCAGTATTTT